The 22 T cell receptor beta chains reported below all come from one sample, sequenced in a study of shared clonotypes between healthy human individuals. Assay: immunoSEQ multiplex PCR; the TCRdb copy retains only in-frame clones and omits some. The sample gives about 1,900,000 clones, about 95% of which show up once; approximately 1% is in the top ten. Naive CD8 cells were CD45RO-negative, positively selected for CCR7, excluding terminally differentiated effector memory CD45RA+ cells. Sequenced material: naive CD8+ T cells sorted from blood. The receptors shown here come from a man between 18 and 29 years old in good health.

The chain employs TRBV19 and TRBJ2-7, with D possibly called TRBD1 or TRBD2 (5 bases each). Germline V gene data show CDR1 as LNHDA and CDR2 as SQIVND (reference sequence). V lost 6 bases to trimming and J lost 3 bases, with 15 bases between them. The CDR3 consists of 14 residues. The chain's CDR3 is CASRAGTGGYEQYF. DNA of the CDR3: TGTGCCAGTAGGGCCGGGACCGGAGGCTACGAGCAGTACTTC.

The chain joins TRBV10-2 to TRBJ2-7, with unresolved D. With 4 bases removed from V and 4 bases from J, the gap between germline ends came to 14 bases. Germline CDR1 reads WSHSY; CDR2 reads SAAADI. The CDR3 sequence is 14 residues long. CDR3 in amino acids: CASSGGIKIYEQYF. For the CDR3, the DNA is TGCGCCAGCAGTGGAGGCATAAAGATTTACGAGCAGTACTTC.

The V call is TRBV7-8, the J call TRBJ2-2; perhaps D is TRBD1 or TRBD2 (6 bases each). This CDR3 has 16 amino acids. V lost 1 base and J 3 bases, leaving 12 bases between the germline ends. Looked up from germline, CDR1 is SGHVS and CDR2 is FQNEAQ. Here the CDR3 reads CASSLGGTPYTGELFF. CDR3 nucleotides: TGTGCCAGCAGCTTAGGCGGGACACCCTACACCGGGGAGCTGTTTTTT.

The gene calls are TRBV19 and TRBJ1-2, with unresolved D. The V gene's germline CDR1 is LNHDA and CDR2 SQIVND (reference sequence). Trimming took 11 bases from V and 7 from J, leaving 14 bases between them. This CDR3 is 11 amino acids long. DNA of the CDR3: TGTGCCGCAAGGGAATCGGGTGGCTACACCTTC. Its protein product is CAARESGGYTF.

The V gene is TRBV4-1, the J gene TRBJ1-2; no definite D call. CDR1 is MGHRA and CDR2 is YSYEKL in the germline V gene. Trimming took 2 bases from V and 5 from J, leaving 12 bases between them. This CDR3 region has 14 residues. CDR3 protein: CASSQNLGEYGYTF. The CDR3 nucleotides are TGCGCCAGCAGCCAAAACCTCGGGGAATATGGCTACACCTTC.

The DNA for the CDR3 is TGTGCCAGCAGCGTAGATGACAGTCAGGAGGTTCTGCCTTATGGCTACACCTTC. Residues: CASSVDDSQEVLPYGYTF. The V and J genes are TRBV9 and TRBJ1-2, with D perhaps TRBD1 (5 bases). CDR1 and CDR2 from the germline V gene are SGDLS and YYNGEE. The ends were cut back, 0 bases at V and 5 bases at J, with 23 bases in the middle. This CDR3 comprises 18 residues.

The V gene is TRBV5-1, the J gene TRBJ2-7; a weak D match, TRBD1 (5 bases). The CDR3 has 13 residues. Germline CDR1 SGHRS, CDR2 YFSETQ. V was shortened by 8 bases and J by 4 bases, with 16 bases between the two germline ends. The CDR3 region has the DNA TGCGCCAGTGGACACGAAAAGGAGTACGAGCAGTACTTC. As protein: CASGHEKEYEQYF.

This sequence joins TRBV4-1 and TRBJ1-1, with a possible D match to TRBD1 (5 bases). This CDR3 is built from 14 residues. The V gene lost 6 bases and the J gene lost 1 base, with 12 bases spanning the gap. The germline V gene has CDR1 MGHRA and CDR2 YSYEKL. CDR3 nucleotides: TGCGCCAGCAGTCCCGGGGCCCAGAACACTGAAGCTTTCTTT. Protein sequence: CASSPGAQNTEAFF.

The chain carries TRBV6-5 and TRBJ1-6, with D unclear. Trimming shortened V by 5 bases and J by 11 bases, and 10 bases separated the two germline ends. The CDR3 totals 12 residues. Germline loops: CDR1 MNHEY, CDR2 SVGAGI. The CDR3 protein is CASSPGGAPLHF. The CDR3 DNA reads TGTGCCAGCAGTCCCGGCGGGGCACCCCTCCACTTT.

The rearrangement uses TRBV11-2 and TRBJ2-2, with TRBD2 identical over 13 bases. Germline CDR1 SGHAT, CDR2 FQNNGV. Trimming took 3 bases from V and 7 from J; bases not matched to a gene: 5. The CDR3 spans 16 residues. CDR3 DNA: TGTGCCAGCAGCTTGGCGGGACTAGCGGGAATCGGGGAGCTGTTTTTT. This gives the protein CASSLAGLAGIGELFF.

The gene calls are TRBV6-8 and TRBJ2-2, with TRBD2 identical over 7 bases. V was pared by 0 bases and J by 3 bases, with 7 bases of the junction left unmatched. Germline V gene lookup returns CDR1 MNHGY and CDR2 SAAAGT. The CDR3 is 17 residues long. The CDR3 sequence is CASSYSFKLADTGELFF. As DNA, the CDR3 is TGTGCCAGCAGTTACTCCTTCAAGCTAGCGGACACCGGGGAGCTGTTTTTT.

This clone showed up just once. V usage is TRBV28 and J usage is TRBJ2-7, with D perhaps given as TRBD1 or TRBD2 (6 bases each). Trimming removed 3 bases from V and 2 bases from J, with 14 bases in between. Germline V gives CDR1 MDHEN, CDR2 SYDVKM. The CDR3 extends over 15 amino acids. The CDR3 protein is CASSFGGLGPYEQYF. DNA of the CDR3: TGTGCCAGCAGTTTTGGGGGGCTAGGCCCCTACGAGCAGTACTTC.

This chain uses TRBV27 with TRBJ2-5; D ambiguous. This CDR3 region has 15 residues. Deletions cut 1 base from V and 1 base from J, with 10 bases between. Germline lookup yields CDR1 MNHEY and CDR2 SMNVEV (reference sequence). Here the CDR3 DNA reads TGTGCCAGCAGTTTATTTTTCGAATCCCAAGAGACCCAGTACTTC. Amino acid sequence: CASSLFFESQETQYF.

This clone has a single count. The chain links TRBV5-4 to TRBJ1-6; D remains unclear. Germline assignment: CDR1 SGHNT and CDR2 YYREEE (reference sequence). The V gene lost 4 bases and the J gene lost 9 bases, with 11 bases spanning the gap. This CDR3 comprises 13 residues. CDR3: CASSPYLISPLHF. In DNA, the CDR3 is TGTGCCAGCAGCCCGTATCTAATTTCACCCCTCCACTTT.

This chain uses TRBV12-5 with TRBJ2-2; D possibly corresponds to TRBD2 (6 bases). Germline CDR1 LGHNT, CDR2 FRNRAP. V lost 11 bases and J lost 5, with 6 bases in between. The CDR3 is 10 residues long. CDR3 residues: CAGGTGELFF. The CDR3 bases are TGTGCTGGAGGGACCGGGGAGCTGTTTTTT.

The chain recombines TRBV7-9 with TRBJ2-7, with D possibly being TRBD2 (6 bases). V was shortened by 4 bases and J by 2 bases, with 12 bases between the two germline ends. The CDR3 extends over 14 amino acids. CDR1 and CDR2 from the germline V gene are SEHNR and FQNEAQ (reference sequence). DNA of the CDR3: TGTGCCAGCAGCTCGGCGGGGAATACCTACGAGCAGTACTTC. This gives the protein CASSSAGNTYEQYF.

The chain uses TRBV11-3 and TRBJ1-1, with 7 bases aligning to TRBD1. CDR3 length: 16 residues. The J segment lost 3 bases and the V segment lost 0 bases, leaving 7 bases of the junction unmatched. Germline V gene data show CDR1 as SGHNT and CDR2 as YENEEA. The CDR3 DNA reads as TGTGCCAGCAGCTTAGATCTGTGGGACAGCGACACTGAAGCTTTCTTT. This translates into CASSLDLWDSDTEAFF.

The chain uses TRBV7-9 and TRBJ2-1; D unresolved. CDR3 length: 13 amino acids. Trimming took 4 bases from V and 10 from J, leaving 14 bases between them. CDR1 is SEHNR, CDR2 FQNEAQ, per germline (reference sequence). The CDR3 reads CASSSDAWIEQFF. The CDR3 DNA follows: TGTGCCAGCAGCTCCGACGCTTGGATAGAGCAGTTCTTC.

The chain combines TRBV6-5 with TRBJ2-1, with 11 bases identical to TRBD2. This CDR3 is 15 amino acids long. The V and J ends lost 5 bases and 7 bases, in that order; junction bases with no gene match: 7. Germline CDR1 MNHEY, CDR2 SVGAGI. CDR3: CASSPLAGAMNEQFF. The CDR3 DNA reads TGTGCCAGCAGTCCACTAGCGGGAGCGATGAATGAGCAGTTCTTC.

With respect to this clone: The sample contains more than one DNA sequence encoding this CDR3. V is TRBV4-1 and J is TRBJ2-1; D might be TRBD2 (5 bases). The CDR3 has 15 amino acids. V dropped 0 bases and J dropped 4 bases, with 10 bases sitting between them. Germline-derived CDR1 and CDR2 are MGHRA and YSYEKL. The CDR3 DNA sequence: TGCGCCAGCAGCCAAGATCCCAGCGGTTACAATGAGCAGTTCTTC. It is translated as CASSQDPSGYNEQFF.

The genes are TRBV19 and TRBJ2-1, with 8 bases identical to TRBD1. With 5 bases clipped from V and 6 bases from J, the junction kept 6 bases outside the gene matches. The CDR3 has 14 amino acids. Germline CDR1 and CDR2: LNHDA and SQIVND (reference sequence). CDR3 nucleotides: TGTGCCAGTAGTTTAACAGGGGGGCCCAATGAGCAGTTCTTC. Its translation: CASSLTGGPNEQFF.

The rearrangement links TRBV29-1 to TRBJ2-7, with 12 bases aligning to TRBD1. The V gene's germline CDR1 is SQVTM and CDR2 ANQGSEA. The CDR3 length is 14 residues. V lost 6 bases to trimming and J lost 6 bases; unmatched junction nucleotides: 9. CDR3 amino acids: CSVMGQGAIGEQYF. Here the CDR3 DNA reads TGCAGCGTAATGGGACAGGGGGCGATCGGCGAGCAGTACTTC.